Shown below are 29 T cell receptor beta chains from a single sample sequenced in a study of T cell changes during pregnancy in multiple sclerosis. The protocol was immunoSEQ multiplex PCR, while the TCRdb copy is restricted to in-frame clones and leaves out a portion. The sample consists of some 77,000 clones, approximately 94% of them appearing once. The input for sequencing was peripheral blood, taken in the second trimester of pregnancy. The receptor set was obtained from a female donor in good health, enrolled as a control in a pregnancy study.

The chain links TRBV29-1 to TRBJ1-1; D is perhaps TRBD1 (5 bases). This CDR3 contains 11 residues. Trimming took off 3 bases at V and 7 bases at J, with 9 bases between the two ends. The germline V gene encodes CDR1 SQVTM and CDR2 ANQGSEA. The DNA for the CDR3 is TGCAGCGTTGAGAGCAGGGTTGAAGCTTTCTTT. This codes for CSVESRVEAFF.

CDR3 coding DNA: TGTGCCAGCAGCTCCGGCCGGGAGGCCTACGAGCAGTACTTC. Its translation: CASSSGREAYEQYF. This sequence joins TRBV7-2 and TRBJ2-7, with 7 nucleotides matching TRBD2. The V and J ends lost 4 bases and 2 bases, in that order; junction bases with no gene match: 5. CDR1 and CDR2 from the germline V gene are SGHTA and FQGNSA. CDR3 size: 14 residues.

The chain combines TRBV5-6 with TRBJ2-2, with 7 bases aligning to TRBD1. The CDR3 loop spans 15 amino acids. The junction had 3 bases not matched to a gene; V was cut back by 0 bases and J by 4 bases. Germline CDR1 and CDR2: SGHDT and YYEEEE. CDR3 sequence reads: CASSLETGVTGELFF. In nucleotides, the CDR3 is TGTGCCAGCAGCTTGGAAACAGGGGTCACCGGGGAGCTGTTTTTT.

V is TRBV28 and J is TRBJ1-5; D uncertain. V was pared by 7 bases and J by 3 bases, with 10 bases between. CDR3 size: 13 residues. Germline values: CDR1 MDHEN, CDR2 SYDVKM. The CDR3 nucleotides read TGTGCCAGCATGGAGTATACCAATCAGCCCCAGCATTTT. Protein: CASMEYTNQPQHF.

CDR3 in amino acids: CATSRTPGRGETQYF. The CDR3 DNA is TGTGCCACCAGCAGAACCCCGGGAAGGGGGGAGACCCAGTACTTC. This chain connects TRBV15 to TRBJ2-5; TRBD1 is a possible D gene (6 bases). In germline, CDR1 is LNHNV, CDR2 YYDKDF (reference sequence). CDR3 length: 15 residues. The ends were cut back, 2 bases at V and 5 bases at J, with 15 bases in the middle.

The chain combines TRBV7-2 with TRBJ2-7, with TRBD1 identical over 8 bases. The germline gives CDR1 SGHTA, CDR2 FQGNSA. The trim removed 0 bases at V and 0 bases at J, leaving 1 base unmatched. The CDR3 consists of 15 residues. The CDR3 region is CASSLAGQVSYEQYF. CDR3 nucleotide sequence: TGTGCCAGCAGCTTAGCGGGACAGGTCTCCTACGAGCAGTACTTC.

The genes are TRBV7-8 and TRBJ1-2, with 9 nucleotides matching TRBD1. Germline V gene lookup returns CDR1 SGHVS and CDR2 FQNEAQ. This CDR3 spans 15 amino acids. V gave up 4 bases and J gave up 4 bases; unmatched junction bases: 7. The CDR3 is CASSSKRTGVYGYTF. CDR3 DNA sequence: TGTGCCAGCAGCTCGAAACGGACAGGGGTCTATGGCTACACCTTC.

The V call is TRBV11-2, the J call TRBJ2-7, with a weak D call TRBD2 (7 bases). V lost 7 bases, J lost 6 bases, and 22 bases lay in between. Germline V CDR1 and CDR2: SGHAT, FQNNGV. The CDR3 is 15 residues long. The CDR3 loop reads CASTKGGTSWSEQYF. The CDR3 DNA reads TGTGCCAGCACGAAGGGGGGGACCTCGTGGTCCGAGCAGTACTTC.

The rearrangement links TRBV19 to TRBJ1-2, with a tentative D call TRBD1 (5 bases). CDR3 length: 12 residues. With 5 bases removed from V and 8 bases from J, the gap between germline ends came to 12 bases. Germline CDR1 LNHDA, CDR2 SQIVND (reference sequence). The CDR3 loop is CASSPGVYGYTF. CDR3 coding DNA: TGTGCCAGTAGTCCGGGGGTTTACGGCTACACCTTC. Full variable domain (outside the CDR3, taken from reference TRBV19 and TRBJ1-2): DGGITQSPKYLFRKEGQNVTLSCEQNLNHDAMYWYRQDPGQGLRLIYYSQIVNDFQKGDIAEGYSVSREKKESFPLTVTSAQKNPTAFYLCASSPGVYGYTFGSGTRLTVV.

In nucleotides, the CDR3 is TGTGCCTCCAAGCAACAGGGGCAAGCGAACACCGGGGAGCTGTTTTTT. Translating it yields CASKQQGQANTGELFF. The chain recombines TRBV25-1 with TRBJ2-2; 7 bases match TRBD1. Germline lookup yields CDR1 MGHDK and CDR2 SYGVNS. V lost 11 bases to trimming and J lost 0 bases; unmatched junction nucleotides: 12. This CDR3 spans 16 amino acids.

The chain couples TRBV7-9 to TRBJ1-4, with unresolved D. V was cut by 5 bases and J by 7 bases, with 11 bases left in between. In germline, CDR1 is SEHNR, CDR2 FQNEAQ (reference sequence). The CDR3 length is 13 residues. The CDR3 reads CASSPGSAEKLFF. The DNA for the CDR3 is TGTGCCAGCAGCCCCGGGTCCGCTGAAAAACTGTTTTTT.

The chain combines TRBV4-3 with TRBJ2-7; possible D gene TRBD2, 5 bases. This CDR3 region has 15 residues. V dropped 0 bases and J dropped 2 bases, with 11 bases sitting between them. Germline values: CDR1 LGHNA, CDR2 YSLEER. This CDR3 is CASSQEERGTYEQYF. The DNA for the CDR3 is TGCGCCAGCAGCCAAGAAGAGCGAGGGACCTACGAGCAGTACTTC.

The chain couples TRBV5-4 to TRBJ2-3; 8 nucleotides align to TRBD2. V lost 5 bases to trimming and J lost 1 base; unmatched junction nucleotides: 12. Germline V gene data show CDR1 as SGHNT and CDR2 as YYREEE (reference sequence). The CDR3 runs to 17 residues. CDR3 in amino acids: CASSYGLAGTRTDTQYF. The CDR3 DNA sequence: TGTGCCAGCAGTTATGGACTAGCCGGGACCCGCACAGATACGCAGTATTTT.

CDR3 amino acids: CASSSGTTYNEQFF. Written as DNA, the CDR3 is TGTGCCAGCAGCTCCGGGACTACATACAATGAGCAGTTCTTC. The chain has TRBV7-2 and TRBJ2-1; 7 bases are shared with TRBD2. Per germline, CDR1 SGHTA and CDR2 FQGNSA. This CDR3 is 14 amino acids long. The J segment lost 4 bases and the V segment lost 4 bases, leaving 4 bases of the junction unmatched.

The CDR3, as DNA: TGCGCCAGCACCAAAGAGGGGGGAGACACTGAAGCTTTCTTT. Encoded protein: CASTKEGGDTEAFF. The chain combines TRBV4-3 with TRBJ1-1; a weak D match, TRBD1 (6 bases). V shed 7 bases and J shed 3 bases, with 15 bases lying between them. The V gene's germline CDR1 is LGHNA and CDR2 YSLEER. The CDR3 is made up of 14 amino acids.

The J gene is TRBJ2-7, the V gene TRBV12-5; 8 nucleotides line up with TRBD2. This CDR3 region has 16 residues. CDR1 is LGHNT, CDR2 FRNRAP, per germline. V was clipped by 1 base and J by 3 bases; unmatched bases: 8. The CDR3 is CASGLGSGGGDYEQYF. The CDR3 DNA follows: TGTGCTAGTGGTTTGGGGAGCGGGGGTGGAGACTACGAGCAGTACTTC. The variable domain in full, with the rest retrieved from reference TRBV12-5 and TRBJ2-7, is DARVTQTPRHKVTEMGQEVTMRCQPILGHNTVFWYRQTMMQGLELLAYFRNRAPLDDSGMPKDRFSAEMPDATLATLKIQPSEPRDSAVYFCASGLGSGGGDYEQYFGPGTRLTVT.

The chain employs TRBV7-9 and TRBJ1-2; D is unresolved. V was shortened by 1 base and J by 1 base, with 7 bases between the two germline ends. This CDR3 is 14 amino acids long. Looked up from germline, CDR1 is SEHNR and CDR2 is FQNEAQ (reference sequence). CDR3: CASSLGSGNYGYTF. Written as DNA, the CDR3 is TGTGCCAGCAGCTTAGGTTCCGGTAACTATGGCTACACCTTC.

The CDR3 sequence: CASSWTFREGGETQYF. The CDR3 nucleotides are TGTGCCAGCAGTTGGACGTTTCGGGAGGGCGGAGAGACCCAGTACTTC. This sequence joins TRBV5-6 and TRBJ2-5; TRBD2 matches at 8 bases. This CDR3 is built from 16 residues. The germline CDR1 and CDR2 sequences are SGHDT and YYEEEE. V lost 5 bases, J lost 4 bases, and 13 bases stayed unmatched.

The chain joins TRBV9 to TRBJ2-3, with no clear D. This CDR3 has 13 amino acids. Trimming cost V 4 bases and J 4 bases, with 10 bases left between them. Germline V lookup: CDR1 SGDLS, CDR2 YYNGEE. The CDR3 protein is CASSPEQSDTQYF. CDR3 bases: TGTGCCAGCAGCCCAGAACAGTCAGATACGCAGTATTTT. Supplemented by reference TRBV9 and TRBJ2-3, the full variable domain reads DSGVTQTPKHLITATGQRVTLRCSPRSGDLSVYWYQQSLDQGLQFLIQYYNGEERAKGNILERFSAQQFPDLHSELNLSSLELGDSALYFCASSPEQSDTQYFGPGTRLTVL.

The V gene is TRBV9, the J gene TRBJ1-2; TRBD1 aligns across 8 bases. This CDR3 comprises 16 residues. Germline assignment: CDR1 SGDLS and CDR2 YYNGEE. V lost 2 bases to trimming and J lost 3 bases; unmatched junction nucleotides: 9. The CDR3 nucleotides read TGTGCCAGCAGCGTGGGTACGACAGGGGACCACTATGGCTACACCTTC. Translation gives CASSVGTTGDHYGYTF. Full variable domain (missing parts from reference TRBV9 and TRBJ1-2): DSGVTQTPKHLITATGQRVTLRCSPRSGDLSVYWYQQSLDQGLQFLIQYYNGEERAKGNILERFSAQQFPDLHSELNLSSLELGDSALYFCASSVGTTGDHYGYTFGSGTRLTVV.

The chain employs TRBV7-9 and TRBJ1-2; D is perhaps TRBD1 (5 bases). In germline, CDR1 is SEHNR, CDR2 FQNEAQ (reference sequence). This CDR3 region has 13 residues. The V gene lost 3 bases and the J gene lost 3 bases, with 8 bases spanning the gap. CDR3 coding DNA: TGTGCCAGCAGCTTGGGGGGGTACTATGGCTACACCTTC. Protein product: CASSLGGYYGYTF. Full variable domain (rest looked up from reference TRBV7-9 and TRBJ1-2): DTGVSQNPRHKITKRGQNVTFRCDPISEHNRLYWYRQTLGQGPEFLTYFQNEAQLEKSRLLSDRFSAERPKGSFSTLEIQRTEQGDSAMYLCASSLGGYYGYTFGSGTRLTVV.

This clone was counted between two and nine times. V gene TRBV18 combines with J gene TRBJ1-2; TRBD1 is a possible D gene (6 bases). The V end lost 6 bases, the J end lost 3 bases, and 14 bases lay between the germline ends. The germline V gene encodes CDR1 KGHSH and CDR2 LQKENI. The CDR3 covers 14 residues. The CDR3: CASSLTGLDYGYTF. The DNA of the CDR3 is TGTGCCAGCTCGCTCACAGGGCTCGACTATGGCTACACCTTC.

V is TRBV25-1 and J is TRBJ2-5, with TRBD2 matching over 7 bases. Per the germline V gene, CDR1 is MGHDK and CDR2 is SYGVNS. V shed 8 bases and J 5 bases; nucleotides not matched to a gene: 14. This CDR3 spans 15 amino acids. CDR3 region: CASRAGLPAVETQYF. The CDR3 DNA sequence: TGTGCCAGCCGTGCGGGACTACCCGCGGTGGAGACCCAGTACTTC. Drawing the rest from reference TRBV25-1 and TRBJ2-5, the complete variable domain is EADIYQTPRYLVIGTGKKITLECSQTMGHDKMYWYQQDPGMELHLIHYSYGVNSTEKGDLSSESTVSRIRTEHFPLTLESARPSHTSQYLCASRAGLPAVETQYFGPGTRLLVL.

The CDR3 protein is CASLSDSPREAFF. The CDR3 DNA is TGTGCCAGCTTATCCGACAGTCCACGGGAAGCTTTCTTT. The V gene is TRBV27, the J gene TRBJ1-1; tentatively, D is TRBD1 (5 bases). The V gene lost 8 bases and the J gene lost 8 bases, with 18 bases spanning the gap. This CDR3 region has 13 residues. Germline values: CDR1 MNHEY, CDR2 SMNVEV (reference sequence).

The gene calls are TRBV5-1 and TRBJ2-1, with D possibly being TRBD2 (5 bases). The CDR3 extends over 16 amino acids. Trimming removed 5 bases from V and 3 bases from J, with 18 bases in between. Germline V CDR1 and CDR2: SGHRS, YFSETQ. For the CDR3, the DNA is TGCGCCAGCAGATCCGTCGAGGGTTCCCTCTACAATGAGCAGTTCTTC. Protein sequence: CASRSVEGSLYNEQFF.

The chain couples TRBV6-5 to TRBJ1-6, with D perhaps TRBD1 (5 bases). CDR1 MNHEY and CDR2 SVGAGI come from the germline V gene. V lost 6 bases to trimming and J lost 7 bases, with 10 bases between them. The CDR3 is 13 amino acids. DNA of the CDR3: TGTGCCAGCAGCTATTCAGGGAATTCACCCCTCCACTTT. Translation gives CASSYSGNSPLHF.

CDR3 coding DNA: TGTGCCAGCAATCGGGGTACCCTAGGGGAGCAGTACTTC. Translated, it gives CASNRGTLGEQYF. This rearrangement joins TRBV2 to TRBJ2-7, with a weak D call TRBD2 (5 bases). Trimming shortened V by 7 bases and J by 7 bases, and 17 bases separated the two germline ends. CDR3 length: 13 amino acids. Germline CDR1 is SNHLY and CDR2 is FYNNEI.

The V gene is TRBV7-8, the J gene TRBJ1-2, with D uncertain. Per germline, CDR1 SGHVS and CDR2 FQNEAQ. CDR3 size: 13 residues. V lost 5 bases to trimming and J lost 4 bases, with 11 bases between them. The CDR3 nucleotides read TGTGCCAGCAGCCAGCCCGGGTCCTATGGCTACACCTTC. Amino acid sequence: CASSQPGSYGYTF.

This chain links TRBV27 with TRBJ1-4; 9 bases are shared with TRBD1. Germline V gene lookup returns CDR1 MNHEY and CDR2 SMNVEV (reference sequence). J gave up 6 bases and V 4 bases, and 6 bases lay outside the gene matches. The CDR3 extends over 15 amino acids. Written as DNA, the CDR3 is TGTGCCAGCAGTTCCCAGGACAGGGGCTATGAAAAACTGTTTTTT. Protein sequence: CASSSQDRGYEKLFF.